Listed here are 23 T cell receptor beta chains from one sample, sequenced in a study of beta chain features in type 1 diabetes. No antigens are known for them. The isolated RNA, all of it, was reverse transcribed, so expressed TCRB transcripts were what got sequenced. The table came from immunoSEQ multiplex PCR; TCRdb's copy has only in-frame clones and leaves some out. The repertoire holds around 710,000 clones, with over 10% as singletons. Overall study results and limits: TCRB CDR3s from Type 1 diabetes patients were moderately but significantly shorter in all four CD4+ subsets.

The sequencing sample was made of naive CD4+ T cells from blood. These receptors all come from a man in his thirties or forties with type 1 diabetes.

There are a few counts of this clone. The chain links TRBV28 to TRBJ1-5; 10 positions match TRBD1. The germline V gene encodes CDR1 MDHEN and CDR2 SYDVKM. The CDR3 runs 15 residues. J gave up 6 bases and V 5 bases, and 7 bases lay outside the gene matches. The CDR3 region is CASSLDRGRAQPQHF. The CDR3 DNA is TGTGCCAGCAGTCTAGACAGGGGGCGAGCTCAGCCCCAGCATTTT.

This clone has only a few counts. V usage is TRBV5-1 and J usage is TRBJ2-1; D is undetermined. The ends were cut back, 4 bases at V and 3 bases at J, with 5 bases in the middle. Germline CDR1 is SGHRS and CDR2 is YFSETQ. The CDR3 extends over 12 amino acids. CDR3 sequence (DNA): TGCGCCAGCAGCCTTATCTACAATGAGCAGTTCTTC. Its translation is CASSLIYNEQFF.

The chain couples TRBV7-2 to TRBJ2-5; unclear D gene. The V gene's germline CDR1 is SGHTA and CDR2 FQGNSA. The CDR3 contains 14 residues. Trimming took 5 bases from V and 1 from J, leaving 11 bases between them. The CDR3 sequence: CASSLTRAQETQYF. CDR3 bases: TGTGCCAGCAGCCTTACGCGAGCCCAAGAGACCCAGTACTTC.

V gene TRBV7-9 combines with J gene TRBJ1-5; D is unclear. The CDR3 length is 12 residues. Trimming left V 2 bases short and J 4 bases short, with 3 bases between. CDR1 is SEHNR and CDR2 is FQNEAQ in the germline V gene (reference sequence). CDR3 residues: CASSLWNQPQHF. The CDR3, as DNA: TGTGCCAGCAGCTTATGGAATCAGCCCCAGCATTTT.

This sequence joins TRBV5-1 and TRBJ2-3, with 9 bases that match TRBD1. The CDR3 totals 12 residues. V dropped 4 bases and J dropped 8; count of bases not matched to a gene: 2. Germline lookup yields CDR1 SGHRS and CDR2 YFSETQ. The CDR3 nucleotides are TGCGCCAGCAGCCTGGACAGGGGTACGCAGTATTTT. This gives the protein CASSLDRGTQYF.

This chain connects TRBV9 to TRBJ1-2; 9 nucleotides line up with TRBD1. Unmatched junction bases numbered 5, after V lost 4 bases and J lost 1 base. Germline CDR1 is SGDLS and CDR2 is YYNGEE. The CDR3 runs 15 residues. The CDR3 loop reads CASSPGTGYNYGYTF. DNA of the CDR3: TGTGCCAGCAGCCCAGGGACAGGGTATAACTATGGCTACACCTTC.

For the CDR3, the DNA is TGTGCCAGCTCACCACCTGGGGTTCTTTATGGCTACACCTTC. This sequence encodes CASSPPGVLYGYTF. The chain joins TRBV18 to TRBJ1-2, with unresolved D. The CDR3 totals 14 residues. The ends were cut back, 0 bases at V and 5 bases at J, with 10 bases in the middle. Germline V lookup: CDR1 KGHSH, CDR2 LQKENI.

The chain links TRBV5-6 to TRBJ2-1; the match to TRBD1 covers 9 bases. The CDR3 loop spans 15 amino acids. Germline-derived CDR1 and CDR2 are SGHDT and YYEEEE. V lost 4 bases, J lost 6 bases, and 8 bases stayed unmatched. The CDR3 sequence is CASSSYQGQGNEQFF. CDR3 bases: TGTGCCAGCAGCAGCTACCAGGGACAGGGCAATGAGCAGTTCTTC.

This clone appeared a few times. This sequence joins TRBV6-6 and TRBJ2-7; TRBD1 is a possible D gene (8 bases). The CDR3 sequence is 14 residues long. V lost 8 bases, J lost 0 bases, and 14 bases lay in between. CDR1 MNHNY and CDR2 SVGAGI come from the germline V gene (reference sequence). CDR3 DNA sequence: TGTGCCAGCCAGGACAGGGAGGGCTCCTACGAGCAGTACTTC. Translating gives CASQDREGSYEQYF.

This clone has more than one count but fewer than ten. The CDR3 loop reads CASSEAGALNTQYF. For the CDR3, the DNA is TGTGCCAGCAGTGAGGCCGGGGCCCTAAATACGCAGTATTTT. J is TRBJ2-3 and V is TRBV25-1, with D perhaps matching TRBD1 or TRBD2 (5 bases each). V lost 3 bases and J lost 7, with 14 bases in between. Germline V gives CDR1 MGHDK, CDR2 SYGVNS. This CDR3 comprises 14 residues.

A few counts support this clone. The chain carries TRBV6-4 and TRBJ2-1, with D perhaps TRBD2 (6 bases). V was trimmed by 6 bases and J by 3 bases, leaving 12 bases between them. The CDR3 is 14 amino acids. Germline CDR1 reads MRHNA; CDR2 reads SNTAGT. The CDR3 DNA reads as TGTGCCAGCAGCCATCGCGGGGACTACAATGAGCAGTTCTTC. It yields the protein CASSHRGDYNEQFF.

The chain couples TRBV28 to TRBJ2-1; D is possibly TRBD1 (5 bases). V was clipped by 4 bases and J by 1 base, with 11 bases between them. The CDR3 contains 15 residues. The V gene's germline CDR1 is MDHEN and CDR2 SYDVKM. CDR3 sequence reads: CASSSLAGSYNEQFF. The CDR3 DNA reads TGTGCCAGCAGTTCTTTAGCAGGGTCCTACAATGAGCAGTTCTTC. Based on the CDR3 plus reference TRBV28 and TRBJ2-1, the full variable domain is DVKVTQSSRYLVKRTGEKVFLECVQDMDHENMFWYRQDPGLGLRLIYFSYDVKMKEKGDIPEGYSVSREKKERFSLILESASTNQTSMYLCASSSLAGSYNEQFFGPGTRLTVL.

The rearrangement uses TRBV5-4 and TRBJ2-3; 8 nucleotides line up with TRBD2. Germline CDR1 and CDR2: SGHNT and YYREEE (reference sequence). V trimming: 2 bases; J trimming: 0 bases; junction bases outside the gene matches: 8. This CDR3 spans 17 amino acids. The CDR3 loop is CASSLRSLAASTDTQYF. For the CDR3, the DNA is TGTGCCAGCAGCTTAAGGTCACTAGCGGCAAGCACAGATACGCAGTATTTT.

The chain employs TRBV4-2 and TRBJ1-2; D possibly corresponds to TRBD1 (5 bases). In germline, CDR1 is LGHNA, CDR2 YNFKEQ. With 0 bases removed from V and 7 bases from J, the gap between germline ends came to 9 bases. The CDR3 length is 13 residues. CDR3 nucleotides: TGTGCCAGCAGCCAAGATCGCGGGGGTGGCTACACCTTC. This gives the protein CASSQDRGGGYTF.

This chain connects TRBV4-2 to TRBJ1-1, with D possibly TRBD1 on 6 matching bases. CDR3 size: 15 residues. Trimming took off 3 bases at V and 3 bases at J, with 14 bases between the two ends. The V gene's germline CDR1 is LGHNA and CDR2 YNFKEQ. The CDR3 sequence: CASSHSRTVYTEAFF. The CDR3 DNA is TGTGCCAGCAGCCACTCCCGGACAGTTTACACTGAAGCTTTCTTT.

This clone was detected only a few times. The chain carries TRBV2 and TRBJ1-4, with 8 bases fitting TRBD1. V shed 8 bases, J shed 4 bases, and the junction held 3 bases outside the gene matches. This CDR3 is built from 13 residues. Looked up from germline, CDR1 is SNHLY and CDR2 is FYNNEI. The CDR3 protein is CASRTGLNEKLFF. The CDR3 nucleotides are TGTGCCAGCCGGACAGGGCTTAATGAAAAACTGTTTTTT. The whole variable domain, remainder taken from reference TRBV2 and TRBJ1-4, is EPEVTQTPSHQVTQMGQEVILRCVPISNHLYFYWYRQILGQKVEFLVSFYNNEISEKSEIFDDQFSVERPDGSNFTLKIRSTKLEDSAMYFCASRTGLNEKLFFGSGTQLSVL.

This clone showed up just a few times. The J gene is TRBJ1-6, the V gene TRBV6-5, with 7 bases aligning to TRBD1. V trimming: 6 bases; J trimming: 9 bases; junction bases outside the gene matches: 8. The CDR3 runs 14 residues. Looked up from germline, CDR1 is MNHEY and CDR2 is SVGAGI. The CDR3: CASSRQGSGSPLHF. CDR3 DNA: TGTGCCAGCAGCCGACAGGGTTCCGGTTCACCCCTCCACTTT.

CDR3 bases: TGTGCCAGCAGCTTAGCCGGGGGCGATACGCAGTATTTT. Translated, it gives CASSLAGGDTQYF. The V and J genes are TRBV11-3 and TRBJ2-3, with D possibly being TRBD1 or TRBD2 (6 bases each). Germline V lookup: CDR1 SGHNT, CDR2 YENEEA. The CDR3 runs to 13 residues. Trimming stripped 1 base from V and 6 bases from J, with 8 bases between.

This sequence joins TRBV5-6 and TRBJ1-1, with D perhaps TRBD1 (5 bases). The CDR3 is 17 residues long. The ends were cut back, 0 bases at V and 1 base at J, with 16 bases in the middle. CDR1 is SGHDT and CDR2 is YYEEEE in the germline V gene. In DNA form, the CDR3 reads TGTGCCAGCAGCTTGGAGGGCGAGGGACGGCGGAACACTGAAGCTTTCTTT. The encoded protein is CASSLEGEGRRNTEAFF. The full variable domain, with the rest looked up from reference TRBV5-6 and TRBJ1-1, is DAGVTQSPTHLIKTRGQQVTLRCSPKSGHDTVSWYQQALGQGPQFIFQYYEEEERQRGNFPDRFSGHQFPNYSSELNVNALLLGDSALYLCASSLEGEGRRNTEAFFGQGTRLTVV.

This clone has just a few counts. The chain employs TRBV2 and TRBJ2-7, with a weak D call TRBD1 (5 bases). Trimming removed 4 bases from V and 2 bases from J, with 15 bases in between. This CDR3 has 15 residues. Germline V gene data show CDR1 as SNHLY and CDR2 as FYNNEI. CDR3 residues: CASSVGAVLTYEQYF. CDR3 DNA: TGTGCCAGCAGTGTTGGGGCAGTACTTACCTACGAGCAGTACTTC.

This clone has more than one count but fewer than ten. The chain carries TRBV4-2 and TRBJ2-7; D remains unclear. The germline V gene has CDR1 LGHNA and CDR2 YNFKEQ. The ends were cut back, 5 bases at V and 6 bases at J, with 8 bases in the middle. CDR3 length: 11 residues. The CDR3 coding sequence is TGTGCCAGCAGCGGTCAGCGCGAGCAGTACTTC. Translated: CASSGQREQYF.

The rearrangement joins TRBV19 to TRBJ2-5, with TRBD1 matching 8 bases. The CDR3 has 14 residues. Germline trimming cut 5 bases from V and 1 base from J; bases unmatched to any gene: 3. Germline CDR1 LNHDA, CDR2 SQIVND (reference sequence). The CDR3: CASSADRGQETQYF. The CDR3 nucleotides are TGTGCCAGTAGTGCCGACAGGGGCCAAGAGACCCAGTACTTC.

CDR3 bases: TGCAGCGGTGGACAGGGCTCCGGGGAGCTGTTTTTT. The encoded protein is CSGGQGSGELFF. The chain has TRBV29-1 and TRBJ2-2; 8 nucleotides agree with TRBD1. Trimming took 7 bases from V and 6 from J; bases not matched to a gene: 4. The CDR3 contains 12 residues. From germline, CDR1 is SQVTM and CDR2 ANQGSEA.